The 7 T cell receptor beta chains below were found in one sample sequenced in a study of blood T cells in healthy people across ages. A second PCR of about 7 to 11 cycles used a sample-barcoded 5' primer and a J-beta primer mix. TCRdb recomputed calls from the 5' RACE reads with MiXCR, one row per CDR3 protein. The repertoire holds over 950,000 distinct CDR3 sequences, roughly two fifths seen once, with around 13% in the top ten. The specimen was blood. These receptor sequences come from a man between 18 and 35 years old in good health.

The rearrangement uses TRBV12-3 or TRBV12-4 and TRBJ2-3; D uncertain. This CDR3 spans 14 amino acids. The V gene lost 2 bases and the J gene lost 2 bases, with 8 bases spanning the gap. CDR3 loop: CASSLTTNTDTQYF. CDR3 DNA: TGTGCCAGCAGTTTAACCACTAACACAGATACGCAGTATTTT.

A few counts support this clonotype. The genes are TRBV14 and TRBJ2-1; 9 bases align to TRBD2. Germline-derived CDR1 and CDR2 are SGHDN and FVKESK. CDR3 length equals 17 residues. Trimming at V came to 3 bases and at J to 4 bases, leaving 10 bases not matched to a gene. The CDR3 reads CASSHSSRGGFYNEQFF. As DNA, the CDR3 is TGTGCCAGCAGCCACAGTTCGCGGGGGGGATTTTACAATGAGCAGTTCTTC.

This clonotype was recorded at least ten times. The chain is built from TRBV7-2 and TRBJ1-2; D not certain. Germline assignment: CDR1 SGHTA and CDR2 FQGNSA. Trimming cost V 5 bases and J 5 bases, with 18 bases left between them. CDR3 length: 15 amino acids. The CDR3 DNA follows: TGTGCCAGCAGCCTAAACCAAGGATCGTATTATGGCTACACCTTC. Translating gives CASSLNQGSYYGYTF.

This chain connects TRBV7-2 to TRBJ2-5; D is possibly TRBD1 (5 bases). The CDR3 is 15 amino acids. CDR1 and CDR2 from the germline V gene are SGHTA and FQGNSA. V gave up 1 base and J gave up 2 bases, with 11 bases separating them. The CDR3 coding sequence is TGTGCCAGCAGCTTAGTTCAGGGTAGTCAAGAGACCCAGTACTTC. This encodes CASSLVQGSQETQYF.

The chain uses TRBV10-3 and TRBJ1-2; D gene ambiguous. Trimming took 2 bases from V and 4 from J, leaving 8 bases between them. This CDR3 spans 13 amino acids. Per the germline V gene, CDR1 is ENHRY and CDR2 is SYGVKD. In DNA, the CDR3 is TGTGCCATCAGTGAGACAGAGACCTATGGCTACACCTTC. Protein product: CAISETETYGYTF.

The chain's CDR3 is CASRPRLLNTEAFF. As DNA, the CDR3 is TGTGCCAGCAGACCTCGGCTACTGAACACTGAAGCTTTCTTT. The rearrangement uses TRBV6-2 or TRBV6-3 and TRBJ1-1, with D uncertain. CDR1 and CDR2 from the germline V gene are MNHEY and SVGEGT. CDR3 size: 14 residues. Trimming left V 6 bases short and J 0 bases short, with 11 bases between.

The chain has TRBV20-1 and TRBJ2-7; D is tentatively TRBD1 or TRBD2 (5 bases each). Germline CDR1 is DFQATT and CDR2 is SNEGSKA (reference sequence). V gave up 1 base and J gave up 5 bases, with 27 bases separating them. The CDR3 covers 18 residues. In DNA, the CDR3 is TGCAGTGCTAGAGCCTGGGGTATGGGGACGGACTCGTGGGACGAGCAGTACTTC. Amino acid sequence: CSARAWGMGTDSWDEQYF.